This T cell receptor beta chain originates from a study of cytomegalovirus exposure and HLA in healthy donors. Study overall: One earlier analysis, a look at approximately 190 million T cells, found approximately 120 million unique TCR beta sequences. Study-wide points: As was reported, the classifier diagnosed cytomegalovirus status with high specificity and sensitivity. Apart from CMV serostatus, no immune exposure information was available. A cluster of highly shared sequence variants was likely a sequencing artifact.

This clone was picked up a small number of times. Its antigen remains unidentified. 60 Vbeta and 13 Jbeta primers were used in PCR. Using immunoSEQ multiplex PCR, the repertoire was profiled, and TCRdb retains in-frame clones only, with some absent. This table has about 150,000 clones, around a tenth appearing once. V gave up 2 bases and J gave up 4 bases, with 11 bases separating them. This CDR3 comprises 14 residues. Per the germline V gene, CDR1 is MNHNY and CDR2 is SVGAGI (reference sequence). The sequenced sample was PBMCs. The TCR comes from a man aged 50-59 years in good health and CMV-seronegative. V usage is TRBV6-6 and J usage is TRBJ1-1; D unclear. The CDR3 DNA sequence: TGTGCCAGCAGTTACCTTACAAGTTCCACTGAAGCTTTCTTT. This gives the protein CASSYLTSSTEAFF.